This T cell receptor beta chain was captured by sequencing in a study of T cell responses to AZD1222 COVID-19 vaccine. The data were produced by immunoSEQ multiplex PCR, yet TCRdb's version contains in-frame clones alone and is incomplete. The sample records 150,000 to 200,000 clones, about nine tenths being singletons. Study results and limitations: Following two doses of AZD1222, Spike-specific TCR breadth and depth rose. After the peak T cell response, and only then, were repertoires sampled. Clonal diversity was possibly underestimated, and white British individuals and females predominated among donors.

Pooled together were second doses at about 4 or about 12 weeks. Comments on this clone: Its matching antigen is unknown.

The source is an adult who received the AZD1222 COVID-19 vaccine. The sequencing used peripheral blood, collected 28 days after the second AZD1222 dose.

CDR3 DNA: TGTGCCAGCAGCTTAGTAGGTTGGGGTTCCTACAATGAGCAGTTCTTC. Its protein product is CASSLVGWGSYNEQFF. The rearrangement uses TRBV7-9 and TRBJ2-1, with D unresolved. V lost 1 base and J lost 1, with 11 bases in between. The CDR3 sequence is 16 residues long. CDR1 and CDR2 from the germline V gene are SEHNR and FQNEAQ (reference sequence).